These T cell receptor beta chains were read from a single sample in a study of T cell responses to AZD1222 COVID-19 vaccine. Assay: immunoSEQ multiplex PCR; the TCRdb copy retains only in-frame clones and omits some. The repertoire holds about 100,000 clones, with around nine tenths as singletons. The source was peripheral blood, collected on day 0 of AZD1222 vaccination. Receptor source: an adult in good health. The CDR3 runs from the conserved cysteine through the conserved F or W. Each record gives: V gene, D gene, clone size, J gene, CDR3 protein, CDR3 DNA. D genes are given only for firm matches. Not all rows give a size; the values are once, few, many and, for expanded clones, a class.

v_gene: TRBV7-7; d_gene: TRBD1; abundance: once; j_gene: TRBJ1-5; CDR3aa: CASSLDRDQPQHF; CDR3nt: TGTGCTAGCAGCTTAGACAGGGATCAGCCCCAGCATTTT
v_gene: TRBV7-9; d_gene: NA; abundance: NA; j_gene: TRBJ1-6; CDR3aa: CASTYAQGVGGGDSPLHF; CDR3nt: TGTGCCAGCACCTATGCACAGGGTGTCGGCGGAGGGGATTCACCCCTCCACTTT
v_gene: TRBV28; d_gene: NA; abundance: NA; j_gene: TRBJ1-4; CDR3aa: CASSFSEKLFF; CDR3nt: TGTGCCAGCAGTTTTTCAGAAAAACTGTTTTTT
v_gene: TRBV19; d_gene: TRBD2; abundance: NA; j_gene: TRBJ2-3; CDR3aa: CASSIRPLIAGGSTDTQYF; CDR3nt: TGTGCCAGTAGTATTCGACCTCTCATAGCGGGAGGGTCCACAGATACGCAGTATTTT
v_gene: TRBV20-1; d_gene: NA; abundance: NA; j_gene: TRBJ1-6; CDR3aa: CSASAGGVSPLHF; CDR3nt: TGCAGTGCTAGTGCAGGTGGAGTTTCACCCCTCCACTTT
v_gene: TRBV6-5; d_gene: TRBD1; abundance: NA; j_gene: TRBJ2-7; CDR3aa: CASSSQGAPRVF; CDR3nt: TGTGCCAGCAGTTCCCAGGGGGCGCCTCGGGTCTTC
v_gene: TRBV27; d_gene: TRBD1; abundance: NA; j_gene: TRBJ2-7; CDR3aa: CASSLNPGQYEQYF; CDR3nt: TGTGCCAGCAGCCTAAATCCGGGACAGTACGAGCAGTACTTC
v_gene: TRBV7-5; d_gene: NA; abundance: few; j_gene: TRBJ1-4; CDR3aa: CVIRIQTNEKLFF; CDR3nt: TGTGTCATCCGGATCCAGACTAATGAAAAACTGTTTTTT
v_gene: TRBV20-1; d_gene: TRBD1; abundance: NA; j_gene: TRBJ1-5; CDR3aa: CSASGPSGVRTGMGNQPQHF; CDR3nt: TGCAGTGCTAGTGGGCCTTCGGGCGTACGGACAGGTATGGGCAATCAGCCCCAGCATTTT
v_gene: TRBV7-2; d_gene: NA; abundance: NA; j_gene: TRBJ1-6; CDR3aa: CASSPGQTVNSPLHF; CDR3nt: TGTGCCAGCAGCCCCGGACAGACAGTCAATTCACCCCTCCACTTT
v_gene: TRBV7-2; d_gene: TRBD2; abundance: NA; j_gene: TRBJ2-5; CDR3aa: CASSLDPSGAETQYF; CDR3nt: TGTGCCAGCAGCTTAGATCCCAGCGGGGCAGAGACCCAGTACTTC
v_gene: TRBV5-1; d_gene: TRBD2; abundance: NA; j_gene: TRBJ2-5; CDR3aa: CASSLVQLAGGSETQYF; CDR3nt: TGCGCCAGCAGCTTAGTACAGCTAGCGGGAGGGTCCGAGACCCAGTACTTC
v_gene: TRBV27; d_gene: NA; abundance: once; j_gene: TRBJ1-5; CDR3aa: CASSLSRDQPQHF; CDR3nt: TGTGCCAGCAGTTTATCCAGGGATCAGCCCCAGCATTTT
v_gene: TRBV7-2; d_gene: TRBD2; abundance: NA; j_gene: TRBJ2-2; CDR3aa: CASSPWTSGSSRTGELFF; CDR3nt: TGTGCCAGCAGCCCATGGACTAGCGGGAGCAGTCGCACCGGGGAGCTGTTTTTT
v_gene: TRBV5-1; d_gene: NA; abundance: NA; j_gene: TRBJ1-1; CDR3aa: CASSLGGRVDTEAFF; CDR3nt: TGCGCCAGCAGCTTGGGAGGGAGGGTGGACACTGAAGCTTTCTTT
v_gene: TRBV5-8; d_gene: NA; abundance: NA; j_gene: TRBJ2-1; CDR3aa: CASSLIEGHEQFF; CDR3nt: TGTGCCAGCAGCTTAATTGAGGGCCATGAGCAGTTCTTC
v_gene: TRBV5-1; d_gene: TRBD1; abundance: NA; j_gene: TRBJ2-1; CDR3aa: CASSKQGYSYNEQFF; CDR3nt: TGCGCCAGCAGCAAACAGGGGTACAGCTACAATGAGCAGTTCTTC
v_gene: TRBV27; d_gene: NA; abundance: NA; j_gene: TRBJ2-1; CDR3aa: CASSAGRGYNEQFF; CDR3nt: TGTGCCAGCAGTGCGGGCAGGGGTTACAATGAGCAGTTCTTC
v_gene: TRBV9; d_gene: TRBD1; abundance: NA; j_gene: TRBJ2-5; CDR3aa: CASSPSQTTGVTQYF; CDR3nt: TGTGCCAGCAGCCCTTCACAGACAACAGGGGTGACCCAGTACTTC
v_gene: TRBV6-2/TRBV6-3; d_gene: NA; abundance: NA; j_gene: TRBJ1-5; CDR3aa: CASSYSGINQPQHF; CDR3nt: TGTGCCAGCAGTTATAGCGGTATAAATCAGCCCCAGCATTTT
v_gene: TRBV7-9; d_gene: NA; abundance: NA; j_gene: TRBJ1-1; CDR3aa: CASSFEGRGAAFF; CDR3nt: TGTGCCAGCAGCTTCGAGGGGCGGGGAGCAGCTTTCTTT
v_gene: TRBV3-1/TRBV3-2; d_gene: TRBD2; abundance: NA; j_gene: TRBJ2-1; CDR3aa: CASSHLAGNNEQFF; CDR3nt: TGTGCCAGCAGCCACCTAGCGGGGAACAATGAGCAGTTCTTC
v_gene: TRBV6-5; d_gene: TRBD1; abundance: NA; j_gene: TRBJ1-4; CDR3aa: CASSTGQSGEKLFF; CDR3nt: TGTGCCAGCAGTACGGGACAGAGCGGTGAAAAACTGTTTTTT
v_gene: TRBV29-1; d_gene: NA; abundance: NA; j_gene: TRBJ2-7; CDR3aa: CSVGVYEQYF; CDR3nt: TGCAGCGTTGGGGTCTACGAGCAGTACTTC
v_gene: TRBV28; d_gene: NA; abundance: NA; j_gene: TRBJ1-5; CDR3aa: CASTPIGQGLGQPQHF; CDR3nt: TGTGCCAGCACCCCTATCGGGCAGGGGCTAGGTCAGCCCCAGCATTTT
v_gene: TRBV6-6; d_gene: NA; abundance: NA; j_gene: TRBJ1-2; CDR3aa: CASSSGPLGYTF; CDR3nt: TGTGCCAGCAGTTCCGGACCGCTTGGCTACACCTTC
v_gene: TRBV28; d_gene: NA; abundance: once; j_gene: TRBJ2-1; CDR3aa: CASSSSVPRGLLAEQFF; CDR3nt: TGTGCCAGCAGTTCCTCCGTCCCCAGGGGTCTGCTCGCAGAACAGTTCTTC
v_gene: TRBV4-1; d_gene: NA; abundance: NA; j_gene: TRBJ2-2; CDR3aa: CASSQHRGPNTGELFF; CDR3nt: TGCGCCAGCAGCCAACACAGAGGGCCGAACACCGGGGAGCTGTTTTTT
v_gene: TRBV6-2/TRBV6-3; d_gene: NA; abundance: NA; j_gene: TRBJ2-1; CDR3aa: CASSYSKGSKYTAYNEQFF; CDR3nt: TGTGCCAGCAGTTACTCGAAGGGCAGTAAATACACCGCCTACAATGAGCAGTTCTTC
v_gene: TRBV3-1/TRBV3-2; d_gene: TRBD1; abundance: once; j_gene: TRBJ1-3; CDR3aa: CASSMGQGPSGNTIYF; CDR3nt: TGTGCCAGCAGCATGGGACAGGGCCCCTCTGGAAACACCATATATTTT
v_gene: TRBV5-4; d_gene: TRBD2; abundance: NA; j_gene: TRBJ2-7; CDR3aa: CASSLKWGTSGRPSYEQYF; CDR3nt: TGTGCCAGCAGCTTGAAGTGGGGGACTAGCGGGAGGCCCTCCTACGAGCAGTACTTC
v_gene: TRBV30; d_gene: NA; abundance: NA; j_gene: TRBJ1-2; CDR3aa: CAWSAGVGGYTF; CDR3nt: TGTGCCTGGAGTGCAGGGGTCGGTGGCTACACCTTC
v_gene: TRBV27; d_gene: TRBD1; abundance: NA; j_gene: TRBJ2-7; CDR3aa: CASSLTGQSYEQYF; CDR3nt: TGTGCCAGCAGTTTGACGGGACAGTCCTACGAGCAGTACTTC
v_gene: TRBV7-3; d_gene: NA; abundance: NA; j_gene: TRBJ1-1; CDR3aa: CASRAGRGNTEAFF; CDR3nt: TGTGCCAGCAGGGCGGGGCGCGGGAACACTGAAGCTTTCTTT
v_gene: TRBV4-1; d_gene: NA; abundance: NA; j_gene: TRBJ2-5; CDR3aa: CASSISGLEDQETQYF; CDR3nt: TGCGCCAGCAGTATCAGTGGGTTAGAGGACCAAGAGACCCAGTACTTC
v_gene: TRBV5-1; d_gene: NA; abundance: NA; j_gene: TRBJ1-1; CDR3aa: CASSSEDRNTEAFF; CDR3nt: TGCGCCAGCAGCTCTGAGGACAGGAACACTGAAGCTTTCTTT
v_gene: TRBV5-1; d_gene: TRBD1; abundance: NA; j_gene: TRBJ2-7; CDR3aa: CASSPTRAGQGAYEQYF; CDR3nt: TGCGCCAGCAGTCCTACGAGAGCGGGACAGGGAGCCTACGAGCAGTACTTC
v_gene: TRBV5-1; d_gene: TRBD2; abundance: NA; j_gene: TRBJ2-3; CDR3aa: CASRTGGDTQYF; CDR3nt: TGCGCCAGCAGGACGGGAGGGGATACGCAGTATTTT
v_gene: TRBV10-3; d_gene: TRBD2; abundance: NA; j_gene: TRBJ2-1; CDR3aa: CAISESRGGGIYNEQFF; CDR3nt: TGTGCCATCAGTGAGTCTCGAGGCGGGGGGATTTACAATGAGCAGTTCTTC
v_gene: TRBV18; d_gene: NA; abundance: NA; j_gene: TRBJ2-5; CDR3aa: CASSPEQRTQYF; CDR3nt: TGTGCCAGCTCACCCGAGCAGCGGACCCAGTACTTC
v_gene: TRBV2; d_gene: TRBD2; abundance: NA; j_gene: TRBJ2-2; CDR3aa: CARQLAGGPGELFF; CDR3nt: TGTGCCAGACAACTAGCGGGAGGACCCGGGGAGCTGTTTTTT
v_gene: TRBV6-1; d_gene: NA; abundance: once; j_gene: TRBJ1-6; CDR3aa: CASSEGRASPLHF; CDR3nt: TGTGCCAGCAGTGAAGGCAGGGCCTCACCCCTCCACTTT